The 17 T cell receptor beta chains below all came from one sample that was sequenced in a study of a mutant IDH1 vaccine in newly diagnosed glioma. The antigens for these receptors are not known. Measured with immunoSEQ multiplex PCR; TCRdb has only the in-frame clones, and not every one. The sample records roughly 64,000 clones, roughly 68% being singletons. Sample time point: week 35, safety follow-up. Mutant IDH1 20-mer peptide, at 300 ug, made up each vaccine dose, with topical imiquimod. The starting material was PBMCs, obtained from a glioma patient whose treatment included an IDH1 peptide vaccine. These receptors were taken from a man in his fifties or sixties with glioma.

This chain joins TRBV5-6 and TRBJ2-1; a possible D gene is TRBD2 (7 bases). V was pared by 3 bases and J by 4 bases, with 17 bases between. CDR1 and CDR2 (germline): SGHDT, YYEEEE. The CDR3 spans 16 residues. The CDR3 loop is CASSSLSGGLYNEQFF. The CDR3 nucleotides read TGTGCCAGCAGCTCACTCTCCGGGGGGCTTTACAATGAGCAGTTCTTC.

The chain links TRBV5-6 to TRBJ1-2; 8 bases fit TRBD1. V shed 4 bases and J 6 bases; nucleotides not matched to a gene: 2. CDR1 and CDR2 (germline): SGHDT, YYEEEE. The CDR3 runs 12 residues. CDR3 residues: CASSQTGDGYTF. DNA for the CDR3: TGTGCCAGCAGCCAGACAGGGGATGGCTACACCTTC.

This clone was counted once. The chain uses TRBV7-9 and TRBJ1-1; D unresolved. Trimming removed 0 bases at V and 6 bases at J, with 8 bases between. Germline V gene lookup returns CDR1 SEHNR and CDR2 FQNEAQ (reference sequence). The CDR3 length is 13 residues. CDR3 residues: CASSLASGPEAFF. DNA for the CDR3: TGTGCCAGCAGCTTAGCGTCCGGACCTGAAGCTTTCTTT.

CDR3: CASSPIVETQYF. The CDR3 DNA is TGTGCCAGCAGCCCCATAGTTGAGACCCAGTACTTC. The J gene is TRBJ2-5, the V gene TRBV7-9; D is undetermined. CDR1 and CDR2 from the germline V gene are SEHNR and FQNEAQ (reference sequence). CDR3 length: 12 amino acids. V gave up 5 bases and J gave up 5 bases, with 9 bases separating them.

This rearrangement joins TRBV15 to TRBJ1-5, with D possibly TRBD1 on 5 matching bases. Per the germline V gene, CDR1 is LNHNV and CDR2 is YYDKDF (reference sequence). The CDR3 is 15 amino acids. Trimming pared 0 bases from V and 6 bases from J, leaving 12 bases between. The DNA of the CDR3 is TGTGCCACCAGCAGAGACCCGGGGGGAGGTCAGCCCCAGCATTTT. It is translated as CATSRDPGGGQPQHF.

The CDR3 DNA reads as TGTGCCACCAGCAGAGATAGGGGGGGGATCAACACCGGGGAGCTGTTTTTT. It encodes CATSRDRGGINTGELFF. The chain has TRBV15 and TRBJ2-2; weak D call: TRBD2 (7 bases). The germline V gene encodes CDR1 LNHNV and CDR2 YYDKDF (reference sequence). The germline V and J ends were trimmed by 0 bases and 2 bases, with 13 bases remaining between them. The CDR3 contains 17 residues. The full variable domain, rest sourced from reference TRBV15 and TRBJ2-2, is DAMVIQNPRYQVTQFGKPVTLSCSQTLNHNVMYWYQQKSSQAPKLLFHYYDKDFNNEADTPDNFQSRRPNTSFCFLDIRSPGLGDTAMYLCATSRDRGGINTGELFFGEGSRLTVL.

The rearrangement joins TRBV9 to TRBJ2-1; D may correspond to TRBD1 or TRBD2 (5 bases each). Trimming left V 0 bases short and J 8 bases short, with 15 bases between. CDR1 is SGDLS, CDR2 YYNGEE, per germline. CDR3 length: 15 amino acids. CDR3 DNA: TGTGCCAGCAGCGTAGACAGCACCCTGGGGGATGAGCAGTTCTTC. It is translated as CASSVDSTLGDEQFF.

The chain links TRBV4-1 to TRBJ2-2, with unresolved D. The CDR3 consists of 13 residues. With 3 bases removed from V and 6 bases from J, the gap between germline ends came to 8 bases. The germline gives CDR1 MGHRA, CDR2 YSYEKL. The CDR3 reads CASSQRQPGELFF. The CDR3 nucleotides read TGCGCCAGCAGCCAGAGACAACCCGGGGAGCTGTTTTTT.

CDR3 protein: CASSQAQGVGFEQYF. The DNA for the CDR3 is TGCGCCAGCAGCCAAGCTCAAGGGGTTGGTTTCGAGCAGTACTTC. The genes are TRBV4-1 and TRBJ2-7; D is possibly TRBD1 (5 bases). The germline V gene encodes CDR1 MGHRA and CDR2 YSYEKL. The CDR3 totals 15 residues. V shed 1 base and J shed 6 bases, with 16 bases lying between them.

The chain joins TRBV19 to TRBJ2-4; unclear D gene. Trimming removed 6 bases from V and 8 bases from J, with 11 bases in between. Germline CDR1 LNHDA, CDR2 SQIVND (reference sequence). The CDR3 totals 12 residues. In DNA form, the CDR3 reads TGTGCCAGTAGCCCCACTAAGGACATTCAGTACTTC. The encoded protein is CASSPTKDIQYF.

This clone was picked up many times. This rearrangement joins TRBV6-5 to TRBJ2-7; weak D call: TRBD1 (6 bases). The CDR3 has 16 amino acids. V lost 2 bases to trimming and J lost 2 bases, with 16 bases between them. CDR1 and CDR2 from the germline V gene are MNHEY and SVGAGI. CDR3 bases: TGTGCCAGCAGTTACCTCCGGGCAGGGGAAACCTACGAGCAGTACTTC. Amino acid sequence: CASSYLRAGETYEQYF.

CDR3 coding DNA: TGCGCCAGCAGCGCCTATTTGGGACAGGACACTGAAGCTTTCTTT. Protein sequence: CASSAYLGQDTEAFF. The chain links TRBV5-1 to TRBJ1-1, with 8 bases lining up with TRBD1. CDR1 is SGHRS, CDR2 YFSETQ, per germline. This CDR3 region has 15 residues. Losses at the gene ends were 4 bases for V and 3 bases for J; bases not matched to a gene: 8.

The gene calls are TRBV5-8 and TRBJ1-5, with TRBD1 as a possible D gene (5 bases). V was pared by 4 bases and J by 4 bases, with 21 bases between. This CDR3 contains 17 residues. The germline CDR1 and CDR2 sequences are SGHTS and YDEGEE. CDR3 nucleotides: TGTGCCAGCAGCAGCTACAGGAGCTCTCTTTCGAATCAGCCCCAGCATTTT. Translation gives CASSSYRSSLSNQPQHF.

This clone occurred a few times. The chain uses TRBV14 and TRBJ2-1, with 8 bases matching TRBD2. CDR1 and CDR2 (germline): SGHDN, FVKESK. The V and J ends lost 1 base and 5 bases, in that order; junction bases with no gene match: 4. This CDR3 comprises 15 residues. The CDR3 protein is CASSQAGTSDNEQFF. CDR3 nucleotide sequence: TGTGCCAGCAGCCAAGCCGGGACTAGTGACAATGAGCAGTTCTTC.

The genes are TRBV6-1 and TRBJ1-2; no firm D call. The CDR3 totals 14 residues. V was clipped by 0 bases and J by 4 bases, with 9 bases between them. Germline CDR1 and CDR2: MNHNS and SASEGT. The CDR3 protein is CASSEASRGYGYTF. The CDR3 DNA sequence: TGTGCCAGCAGTGAAGCCTCCCGGGGCTATGGCTACACCTTC.

The chain is built from TRBV6-5 and TRBJ2-7; no clear D gene. The V gene lost 5 bases and the J gene lost 5 bases, with 16 bases spanning the gap. CDR1 and CDR2 (germline): MNHEY, SVGAGI. The CDR3 has 14 residues. This CDR3 is CASSDKGIRHEQYF. CDR3 DNA sequence: TGTGCCAGCAGTGACAAGGGAATTCGGCACGAGCAGTACTTC.

CDR3 amino acids: CASSPGTSGEGTQYF. The CDR3 DNA is TGTGCCAGCAGTCCCGGGACTAGCGGGGAAGGTACGCAGTATTTT. The gene calls are TRBV6-5 and TRBJ2-3; 13 nucleotides match TRBD2. The germline CDR1 and CDR2 sequences are MNHEY and SVGAGI. V lost 5 bases, J lost 8 bases, and 7 bases stayed unmatched. This CDR3 spans 15 amino acids.